This entry describes one T cell receptor beta chain. The antigen remains unidentified. The CDR3 covers 14 residues. The germline V gene encodes CDR1 MNHEY and CDR2 SMNVEV (reference sequence). V was pared by 5 bases and J by 0 bases, with 10 bases between. The sample comes from a study of cytomegalovirus exposure and HLA in healthy donors. Regarding the study as a whole: Most subjects had HLA-A and HLA-B alleles reportedly predicted accurately by TCR beta sequences. Three CMV-associated chains were confirmed in vitro to be specific for CMV antigens.

In the PCR, 60 Vbeta and 13 Jbeta primers were used. The method was immunoSEQ multiplex PCR; TCRdb's version includes in-frame clones alone and lacks a portion of them. The sample shows 90,000 to 95,000 clones, about 80% of them seen only once. The chain employs TRBV27 and TRBJ1-1; D possibly corresponds to TRBD1 (6 bases). The clonotype originates from a man under 40 in good health and CMV-seronegative. The sequenced sample consisted of PBMCs. The CDR3 loop reads CASSKTGLNTEAFF. In nucleotides, the CDR3 is TGTGCCAGCAGTAAGACAGGATTGAACACTGAAGCTTTCTTT.